A single sample is the source of the 31 T cell receptor beta chains below, sequenced in a study of type 1 regulatory T cells. For these TCRs, the target antigens are not known. TCRdb re-analysed the reads in MiXCR, keeping a single row per CDR3 protein. This table has 68,000 or so distinct CDR3 sequences, roughly 50% appearing once. Sequencing was done on a sample of cultured non-Tr1 T cells, either the whole culture or a sorted T cell fraction (not recorded which). These receptors were taken from a human donor in good health.

The chain couples TRBV25-1 to TRBJ1-2; D is ambiguous. V was pared by 6 bases and J by 3 bases, with 17 bases between. The CDR3 is made up of 15 amino acids. Per the germline V gene, CDR1 is MGHDK and CDR2 is SYGVNS. The CDR3 protein is CASRPRADPDYGYTF. Written as DNA, the CDR3 is TGTGCCAGCAGGCCGAGGGCTGATCCCGACTATGGCTACACCTTC.

This clonotype has more than one count but fewer than ten. V gene TRBV5-5 combines with J gene TRBJ1-1, with D hard to call. V was clipped by 0 bases and J by 1 base, with 10 bases between them. Germline lookup yields CDR1 SGHKS and CDR2 YYEKEE (reference sequence). The length of the CDR3 is 15 residues. CDR3 sequence: CASSLVWIGNTEAFF. CDR3 nucleotides: TGTGCCAGCAGCTTGGTGTGGATTGGGAACACTGAAGCTTTCTTT.

The V call is TRBV12-3 or TRBV12-4, the J call TRBJ1-5; 9 bases are shared with TRBD1. The CDR3 length is 15 residues. V shed 5 bases, J shed 3 bases, and the junction held 5 bases outside the gene matches. In nucleotides, the CDR3 is TGTGCCAGCAGTGCCGGGACAGGGTACAATCAGCCCCAGCATTTT. Encoded protein: CASSAGTGYNQPQHF.

The gene calls are TRBV28 and TRBJ1-4; no reliable D call. V shed 2 bases and J shed 3 bases, with 19 bases lying between them. CDR3 length: 18 amino acids. Germline lookup yields CDR1 MDHEN and CDR2 SYDVKM. This CDR3 is CASSLNSWSERPNEKLFF. The CDR3 coding sequence is TGTGCCAGCAGTTTAAATTCTTGGTCGGAACGTCCTAATGAAAAACTGTTTTTT. Full variable domain (outside the CDR3, taken from reference TRBV28 and TRBJ1-4): DVKVTQSSRYLVKRTGEKVFLECVQDMDHENMFWYRQDPGLGLRLIYFSYDVKMKEKGDIPEGYSVSREKKERFSLILESASTNQTSMYLCASSLNSWSERPNEKLFFGSGTQLSVL.

This clonotype was counted a single time. The chain recombines TRBV20-1 with TRBJ2-1, with TRBD1 matching over 7 bases. The CDR3 length is 14 residues. The V segment lost 6 bases and the J segment 1 base; nucleotides outside the gene matches: 6. Germline V gives CDR1 DFQATT, CDR2 SNEGSKA (reference sequence). The CDR3 region is CSARTGTSYNEQFF. DNA of the CDR3: TGCAGTGCGAGGACAGGAACTTCCTACAATGAGCAGTTCTTC.

This chain connects TRBV5-1 to TRBJ2-6; D perhaps matches TRBD1 (5 bases). With 2 bases removed from V and 3 bases from J, the gap between germline ends came to 6 bases. CDR1 and CDR2 from the germline V gene are SGHRS and YFSETQ. CDR3 length equals 14 residues. CDR3 in DNA: TGCGCCAGCAGCTTCAGGGTTGGGGCCAACGTCCTGACTTTC. This encodes CASSFRVGANVLTF.

In its sample, this clonotype was seen a few times. The chain links TRBV7-3 to TRBJ2-2; TRBD2 agrees at 10 bases. CDR3 length equals 16 residues. The V gene end was trimmed by 3 bases and the J gene end by 6 bases; junction bases not matched to a gene: 7. Per germline, CDR1 SGHTA and CDR2 FQGTGA. The CDR3 loop reads CASSLESGGVSGELFF. The CDR3 coding sequence is TGTGCCAGCAGCTTGGAGAGCGGGGGGGTCTCCGGGGAGCTGTTTTTT.

The rearrangement links TRBV3-1 to TRBJ2-5, with 8 bases matching TRBD2. The CDR3 loop spans 16 amino acids. With 4 bases clipped from V and 1 base from J, the junction kept 8 bases outside the gene matches. Per the germline V gene, CDR1 is LGHDT and CDR2 is YNNKEL (reference sequence). CDR3 sequence reads: CASSPRLAGFQETQYF. The CDR3 DNA reads as TGTGCCAGCAGCCCCAGGTTAGCGGGGTTCCAAGAGACCCAGTACTTC.

This clonotype appeared many times. This chain connects TRBV7-8 to TRBJ2-7, with D possibly matching TRBD1 (6 bases). The germline gives CDR1 SGHVS, CDR2 FQNEAQ. The V and J ends lost 1 base and 5 bases respectively, with 18 bases between them. The CDR3 sequence is 16 residues long. The CDR3 DNA reads as TGTGCCAGCAGCTTAGGTGGGCCAGGGGAAATGAACGAGCAGTACTTC. Translation: CASSLGGPGEMNEQYF.

This clonotype showed up just a few times. This chain joins TRBV7-8 and TRBJ1-1, with 8 bases matching TRBD1. CDR3 length equals 17 residues. The V segment lost 5 bases and the J segment 0 bases; nucleotides outside the gene matches: 11. Germline CDR1 reads SGHVS; CDR2 reads FQNEAQ. The chain's CDR3 is CASSLGTGYTMNTEAFF. The CDR3 bases are TGTGCCAGCAGCCTAGGGACAGGCTACACTATGAACACTGAAGCTTTCTTT.

V gene TRBV24-1 combines with J gene TRBJ2-3, with D possibly being TRBD1 or TRBD2 (6 bases each). CDR3 length: 13 amino acids. V was pared by 10 bases and J by 1 base, with 11 bases between. Germline lookup yields CDR1 KGHDR and CDR2 SFDVKD. The CDR3 DNA reads TGTGCCACAGGGGGGCAAGGCACAGATACGCAGTATTTT. It translates to CATGGQGTDTQYF.

This clonotype was seen only a few times. The J gene is TRBJ2-3, the V gene TRBV5-1; D remains unclear. Germline assignment: CDR1 SGHRS and CDR2 YFSETQ. V was trimmed by 1 base and J by 9 bases, leaving 15 bases between them. The CDR3 has 14 residues. The CDR3 region is CASSLSTIQDTQYF. CDR3 DNA: TGCGCCAGCAGCTTGTCCACAATCCAGGACACGCAGTATTTT.

About this clonotype itself: One end of the junction is discordant with germline, which a read error may explain. V gene TRBV5-1 combines with J gene TRBJ2-7; 9 nucleotides agree with TRBD1. The germline V gene encodes CDR1 SGHRS and CDR2 YFSETQ. The CDR3 is 16 amino acids. The CDR3, as DNA: TGCGCCAGCAGCACCGGACAGGGGCGGCCCTCCGACGAGCAGTACTTC. Protein product: CASSTGQGRPSDEQYF.

This chain joins TRBV10-3 and TRBJ2-5; TRBD2 might be the D (6 bases). The CDR3 extends over 14 amino acids. V dropped 5 bases and J dropped 4 bases, with 14 bases sitting between them. The germline V gene has CDR1 ENHRY and CDR2 SYGVKD. CDR3 DNA sequence: TGTGCCATCAGTACCGGGATGGGGGGAGAGACCCAGTACTTC. Its protein product is CAISTGMGGETQYF.

As to this clonotype: This may be a read error, as it is one base from a much larger clone. The rearrangement links TRBV7-9 to TRBJ2-3; 7 bases are shared with TRBD2. This CDR3 is built from 16 residues. Germline V lookup: CDR1 SEHNR, CDR2 FQNEAQ (reference sequence). Unmatched junction bases numbered 12, after V lost 5 bases and J lost 4 bases. CDR3 DNA sequence: TGTGCCAGCAGCCCCTCTCGCAGAACTAGCGCAGATACGCAGTATTTT. Translation gives CASSPSRRTSADTQYF.

The V gene is TRBV5-5, the J gene TRBJ1-2; D perhaps matches TRBD1 (6 bases). V lost 1 base to trimming and J lost 0 bases, with 13 bases between them. The CDR3 covers 16 residues. Germline CDR1 is SGHKS and CDR2 is YYEKEE (reference sequence). This CDR3 is CASSLSGALTNYGYTF. DNA for the CDR3: TGTGCCAGCAGCTTGTCGGGGGCCTTAACTAACTATGGCTACACCTTC.

This clonotype was observed a few times. The rearrangement joins TRBV5-1 to TRBJ1-1, with unresolved D. V was pared by 4 bases and J by 5 bases, with 15 bases between. CDR1 and CDR2 (germline): SGHRS, YFSETQ. The CDR3 is 14 amino acids. The CDR3 coding sequence is TGCGCCAGCAGCCCAGGAAGCGGGGATACTGAAGCTTTCTTT. Its protein is CASSPGSGDTEAFF.

V is TRBV30 and J is TRBJ2-1; 10 bases match TRBD2. V lost 0 bases, J lost 7 bases, and 6 bases stayed unmatched. Germline CDR1 and CDR2: GTSNPN and SVGIG (reference sequence). The CDR3 loop spans 15 amino acids. Here the CDR3 DNA reads TGTGCCTGGAGTGTACAACTAGCGGGGCTGAATGAGCAGTTCTTC. Protein sequence: CAWSVQLAGLNEQFF.

This clonotype appeared a few times. The CDR3 region is CSAGSGTSGGDEQFF. CDR3 DNA: TGCAGTGCGGGCTCCGGGACTAGCGGGGGTGATGAGCAGTTCTTC. The V call is TRBV20-1, the J call TRBJ2-1; TRBD2 matches 14 bases. The CDR3 covers 15 residues. CDR1 is DFQATT, CDR2 SNEGSKA, per germline (reference sequence). The V gene end was trimmed by 6 bases and the J gene end by 8 bases; junction bases not matched to a gene: 9.

The rearrangement links TRBV7-3 to TRBJ2-3; 8 bases are shared with TRBD1. The CDR3 length is 15 residues. Germline V gene sequence: CDR1 SGHTA, CDR2 FQGTGA. After removal of 2 bases from V and 3 bases from J, the junction contained 4 bases not matched to a gene. CDR3 sequence (DNA): TGTGCCAGCAGCTTATGGACAGGGAGGACAGATACGCAGTATTTT. Its translation is CASSLWTGRTDTQYF.

The chain couples TRBV7-9 to TRBJ2-7; the match to TRBD1 covers 8 bases. The CDR3 has 15 residues. Germline CDR1 is SEHNR and CDR2 is FQNEAQ (reference sequence). V lost 8 bases and J lost 5; bases outside the gene matches: 14. The CDR3 is CASCPPGQAFNEQYF. For the CDR3, the DNA is TGTGCCAGCTGCCCTCCGGGACAGGCTTTCAACGAGCAGTACTTC. Full variable domain (remainder filled in from reference TRBV7-9 and TRBJ2-7): DTGVSQNPRHKITKRGQNVTFRCDPISEHNRLYWYRQTLGQGPEFLTYFQNEAQLEKSRLLSDRFSAERPKGSFSTLEIQRTEQGDSAMYLCASCPPGQAFNEQYFGPGTRLTVT.

This chain uses TRBV4-1 with TRBJ2-5, with 8 nucleotides matching TRBD1. J gave up 6 bases and V 3 bases, and 12 bases lay outside the gene matches. Germline CDR1 and CDR2: MGHRA and YSYEKL. This CDR3 comprises 16 residues. DNA of the CDR3: TGCGCCAGCAGCCACGTATCAGGGGGCGCATCAAAGACCCAGTACTTC. This encodes CASSHVSGGASKTQYF.

The J gene is TRBJ1-5, the V gene TRBV5-4; a possible D gene is TRBD1 (5 bases). V was trimmed by 0 bases and J by 5 bases, leaving 9 bases between them. The CDR3 covers 14 residues. Per the germline V gene, CDR1 is SGHNT and CDR2 is YYREEE (reference sequence). In DNA form, the CDR3 reads TGTGCCAGCAGCTTGGCAGGGATAGATCAGCCCCAGCATTTT. Amino acids: CASSLAGIDQPQHF. The full variable domain, completed using reference TRBV5-4 and TRBJ1-5, is ETGVTQSPTHLIKTRGQQVTLRCSSQSGHNTVSWYQQALGQGPQFIFQYYREEENGRGNFPPRFSGLQFPNYSSELNVNALELDDSALYLCASSLAGIDQPQHFGDGTRLSIL.

This chain uses TRBV11-2 with TRBJ2-5; perhaps TRBD1 as D (6 bases). V was clipped by 3 bases and J by 5 bases, with 19 bases between them. The germline gives CDR1 SGHAT, CDR2 FQNNGV. The CDR3 has 16 amino acids. As DNA, the CDR3 is TGTGCCAGCAGCTTTAACACAGGGAATTCTCGGGAGACCCAGTACTTC. Amino acids: CASSFNTGNSRETQYF.

The V call is TRBV12-3 or TRBV12-4, the J call TRBJ2-6; either TRBD1 or TRBD2 may fit D (6 bases each). The CDR3 is 16 residues long. The V end was cut by 8 bases, the J end by 4 bases, with 18 bases between. For the CDR3, the DNA is TGTGCCAGCCCAAGTAGGGGGGCGCCAGGGGCCAACGTCCTGACTTTC. It codes for CASPSRGAPGANVLTF.

This clonotype has just a few counts. The V and J genes are TRBV7-9 and TRBJ1-1; D perhaps matches TRBD1 (6 bases). V was clipped by 5 bases and J by 7 bases, with 17 bases between them. Per the germline V gene, CDR1 is SEHNR and CDR2 is FQNEAQ (reference sequence). The CDR3 is 14 residues long. CDR3 region: CASSPTRDTNEAFF. The CDR3 region has the DNA TGTGCCAGCAGCCCAACCCGGGACACCAATGAAGCTTTCTTT.

As to this clonotype: One end of the junction varies from germline; a read error may be responsible. The gene calls are TRBV3-1 and TRBJ2-7, with 10 bases lining up with TRBD2. CDR1 is LGHDT and CDR2 is YNNKEL in the germline V gene (reference sequence). The CDR3 consists of 13 residues. The CDR3 region is CANSPLAGYEQYF. The CDR3 nucleotides are TGTGCCAACAGCCCACTAGCGGGGTACGAGCAGTACTTC.

This clonotype was observed a handful of times. V gene TRBV6-5 combines with J gene TRBJ2-7; 9 bases align to TRBD1. Germline CDR1 MNHEY, CDR2 SVGAGI. CDR3 length: 14 amino acids. The trim removed 4 bases at V and 2 bases at J, leaving 3 bases unmatched. In DNA form, the CDR3 reads TGTGCCAGCAGTTGGGGACAGGGAACCTACGAGCAGTACTTC. This sequence encodes CASSWGQGTYEQYF.

Note on this clonotype: This clone may be a read error of a much larger clone one base away. This chain connects TRBV5-1 to TRBJ2-2, with D tentatively TRBD2 (5 bases). The V gene's germline CDR1 is SGHRS and CDR2 YFSETQ. CDR3 length: 15 amino acids. CDR3 region: CASSPSISSTGEPFF. The CDR3 DNA reads TGCGCCAGCAGCCCTAGTATTAGCTCCACCGGGGAGCCGTTTTTT.

In this sample, this clonotype turned up a few times. Here the CDR3 DNA reads TGTGCCAGCAGCCAAGACGGCAGGGGAAGGGAAAAACTGTTTTTT. As protein: CASSQDGRGREKLFF. This chain connects TRBV14 to TRBJ1-4; a weak D match, TRBD1 (6 bases). The CDR3 runs to 15 residues. From germline, CDR1 is SGHDN and CDR2 FVKESK. V lost 0 bases and J lost 8, with 13 bases in between.

This clonotype was seen more than once but under ten times. The V and J genes are TRBV29-1 and TRBJ2-1; 7 bases fit TRBD1. CDR3 size: 12 residues. Trimming at V came to 7 bases and at J to 7 bases, leaving 7 bases not matched to a gene. The germline V gene has CDR1 SQVTM and CDR2 ANQGSEA. In nucleotides, the CDR3 is TGCAGCGCTCGACAGGGCGCAAATGAGCAGTTCTTC. This sequence encodes CSARQGANEQFF.